The next 14 T cell receptor beta chains were all read from a single sample in a study of cytomegalovirus exposure and HLA in healthy donors. PCR amplification relied on 60 Vbeta primers (plus 13 Jbeta primers). The method was immunoSEQ multiplex PCR; TCRdb's version includes in-frame clones alone and lacks a portion of them. The table shows about 170,000 clones, with roughly 80% occurring only once. The sequenced material came from PBMCs. The origin of the receptors is a young man in good health and CMV-seropositive.

This clone has only one observation. This chain uses TRBV5-1 with TRBJ1-1; possibly TRBD1 for D (6 bases). CDR1 is SGHRS and CDR2 is YFSETQ in the germline V gene. V lost 0 bases to trimming and J lost 11 bases, with 11 bases between them. The CDR3 has 12 residues. The CDR3 region has the DNA TGCGCCAGCAGCTTGGGGGGGCAGGTGGCTTTCTTT. Amino acid sequence: CASSLGGQVAFF. Drawing the rest from reference TRBV5-1 and TRBJ1-1, the complete variable domain is KAGVTQTPRYLIKTRGQQVTLSCSPISGHRSVSWYQQTPGQGLQFLFEYFSETQRNKGNFPGRFSGRQFSNSRSEMNVSTLELGDSALYLCASSLGGQVAFFGQGTRLTVV.

The chain couples TRBV19 to TRBJ2-2; 9 bases are a match to TRBD2. The CDR3 is 15 residues long. The V gene end was trimmed by 5 bases and the J gene end by 5 bases; junction bases not matched to a gene: 6. CDR1 and CDR2 (germline): LNHDA, SQIVND (reference sequence). In DNA, the CDR3 is TGTGCCAGTAGTCTGCGGGAGGGCCGAACCGGGGAGCTGTTTTTT. Translating gives CASSLREGRTGELFF. The variable domain in full, completed from reference TRBV19 and TRBJ2-2, reads DGGITQSPKYLFRKEGQNVTLSCEQNLNHDAMYWYRQDPGQGLRLIYYSQIVNDFQKGDIAEGYSVSREKKESFPLTVTSAQKNPTAFYLCASSLREGRTGELFFGEGSRLTVL.

The chain employs TRBV4-1 and TRBJ2-3; TRBD1 matches 8 bases. The CDR3 totals 15 residues. J was trimmed by 4 bases and V by 0 bases; bases with no gene match: 3. Germline loops: CDR1 MGHRA, CDR2 YSYEKL. The CDR3 is CASSQEGQGSDTQYF. CDR3 DNA sequence: TGCGCCAGCAGCCAAGAAGGACAGGGATCAGATACGCAGTATTTT.

This sequence joins TRBV6-1 and TRBJ2-7; no definite D call. The CDR3 sequence is 14 residues long. Trimming removed 6 bases from V and 3 bases from J, with 15 bases in between. Germline V lookup: CDR1 MNHNS, CDR2 SASEGT. The CDR3 reads CASRPEAASYEQYF. The CDR3 coding sequence is TGTGCCAGCAGACCCGAGGCAGCGAGCTACGAGCAGTACTTC.

The V and J genes are TRBV6-6 and TRBJ1-4; a possible D gene is TRBD1 (6 bases). The CDR3 extends over 15 amino acids. Deletions cut 4 bases from V and 2 bases from J, with 11 bases between. Germline V gives CDR1 MNHNY, CDR2 SVGAGI (reference sequence). CDR3 nucleotide sequence: TGTGCCAGCAGTTCCGACAGGCGGACTAATGAAAAACTGTTTTTT. Protein: CASSSDRRTNEKLFF.

The V gene is TRBV28, the J gene TRBJ2-5; D unclear. The assigned J gene may be wrong: the sequence end matches TRBJ2-7 better. The CDR3 is made up of 15 amino acids. CDR1 is MDHEN and CDR2 is SYDVKM in the germline V gene. The CDR3 region has the DNA TGTGCCAGCAGTTTCGCCCTTCTAGGCTCCTACGAGCAGTACTTC. It specifies CASSFALLGSYEQYF.

The chain combines TRBV11-3 with TRBJ1-1; D is unresolved. Germline V gives CDR1 SGHNT, CDR2 YENEEA. V gave up 4 bases and J gave up 2 bases, with 8 bases separating them. This CDR3 contains 13 residues. CDR3 sequence (DNA): TGTGCCAGCAGCTGGGCGGGCAACACTGAAGCTTTCTTT. Protein sequence: CASSWAGNTEAFF.

The chain uses TRBV6-5 and TRBJ1-2, with D perhaps TRBD1 (5 bases). The CDR3 is 11 residues long. Germline V gene data show CDR1 as MNHEY and CDR2 as SVGAGI. Trimming took 8 bases from V and 5 from J, leaving 9 bases between them. The CDR3 DNA follows: TGTGCCAGCCTCGGGGGATATGGCTACACCTTC. Amino acid sequence: CASLGGYGYTF.

The chain couples TRBV18 to TRBJ1-5, with D perhaps TRBD1 (6 bases). Trimming stripped 3 bases from V and 1 base from J, with 13 bases between. The CDR3 is 16 amino acids. Germline V lookup: CDR1 KGHSH, CDR2 LQKENI. CDR3 in amino acids: CASSPGDTLSNQPQHF. The CDR3, as DNA: TGTGCCAGCTCACCGGGGGACACGCTAAGCAATCAGCCCCAGCATTTT.

This rearrangement joins TRBV9 to TRBJ1-2, with D maybe TRBD1 (5 bases). This CDR3 is 14 amino acids long. Germline V gene sequence: CDR1 SGDLS, CDR2 YYNGEE. The ends were cut back, 2 bases at V and 8 bases at J, with 16 bases in the middle. The CDR3: CASSVVTGLEGYTF. CDR3 in DNA: TGTGCCAGCAGCGTGGTAACAGGTCTAGAAGGCTACACCTTC.

This chain uses TRBV27 with TRBJ2-2; D remains unclear. With 5 bases removed from V and 0 bases from J, the gap between germline ends came to 7 bases. Germline V gene data show CDR1 as MNHEY and CDR2 as SMNVEV (reference sequence). The length of the CDR3 is 14 residues. The CDR3 DNA reads TGTGCCAGCAGTAGGCAGGCGAACACCGGGGAGCTGTTTTTT. Translation gives CASSRQANTGELFF.

This clone showed up just a few times. The J gene is TRBJ2-7, the V gene TRBV6-5; D is unresolved. This CDR3 comprises 14 residues. Trimming removed 2 bases at V and 2 bases at J, with 10 bases between. Germline CDR1 is MNHEY and CDR2 is SVGAGI. In DNA form, the CDR3 reads TGTGCCAGCAGTTACGATGCAGACACCTACGAGCAGTACTTC. Translation gives CASSYDADTYEQYF.

The rearrangement joins TRBV29-1 to TRBJ2-1; 15 positions match TRBD2. J lost 10 bases, V lost 7 bases, and 8 bases had no gene match. Germline V gene lookup returns CDR1 SQVTM and CDR2 ANQGSEA. The CDR3 spans 14 residues. In DNA form, the CDR3 reads TGCAGCGGGGGACTAGCGGGGGGCCCCGGGGAGCAGTTCTTC. It is translated as CSGGLAGGPGEQFF.

To note about this clone: One end of the junction does not line up with germline, which may come from a read error. The chain has TRBV7-9 and TRBJ1-1, with D perhaps matching TRBD1 (5 bases). Germline loops: CDR1 SEHNR, CDR2 FQNEAQ (reference sequence). The CDR3 runs to 14 residues. The CDR3 sequence: CSSSPQTGNTEAFF. The CDR3 coding sequence is TGTTCCAGCAGCCCCCAAACAGGGAACACTGAAGCTTTCTTT.